Sequencing of this TCR beta chain was carried out in a study of blood T cell repertoires in COVID-19. The count of this clone is one. Germline values: CDR1 LGHNA, CDR2 YNFKEQ. V was pared by 0 bases and J by 4 bases, with 13 bases between. This CDR3 is built from 17 residues. Data came from immunoSEQ multiplex PCR; TCRdb stores just in-frame clones and leaves some out. Among 130,000 to 150,000 clones, around 84% were seen once, and the ten largest hold 4.8%. The sample taken for sequencing was peripheral blood. This sequence originates from a human donor in a cohort sampled during active COVID-19. The J gene is TRBJ2-6, the V gene TRBV4-2; possible D gene TRBD1, 5 bases. The CDR3 spells CASSQEGVFGGANVLTF. In nucleotides, the CDR3 is TGTGCCAGCAGCCAAGAAGGGGTCTTTGGAGGGGCCAACGTCCTGACTTTC.